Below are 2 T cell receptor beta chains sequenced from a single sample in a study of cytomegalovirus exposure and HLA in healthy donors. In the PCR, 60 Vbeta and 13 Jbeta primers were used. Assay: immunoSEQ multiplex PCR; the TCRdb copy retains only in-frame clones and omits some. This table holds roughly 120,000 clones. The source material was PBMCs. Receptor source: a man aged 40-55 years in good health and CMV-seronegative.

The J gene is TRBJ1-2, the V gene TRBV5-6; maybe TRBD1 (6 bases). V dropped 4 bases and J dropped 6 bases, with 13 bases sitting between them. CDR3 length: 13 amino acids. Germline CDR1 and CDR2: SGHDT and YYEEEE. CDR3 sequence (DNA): TGTGCCAGCAGCGCCGGCACAGGGCATGGCTACACCTTC. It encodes CASSAGTGHGYTF.

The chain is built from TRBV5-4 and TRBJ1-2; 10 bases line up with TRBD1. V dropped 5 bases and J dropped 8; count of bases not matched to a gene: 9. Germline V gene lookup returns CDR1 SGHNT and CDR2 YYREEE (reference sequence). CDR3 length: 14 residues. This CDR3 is CASRPGQGSRGYTF. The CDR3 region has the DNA TGTGCCAGCAGACCGGGACAGGGGTCTCGGGGCTACACCTTC.